This T cell receptor beta chain was retrieved from a study of technical replicates of blood from a few donors. The data were produced by immunoSEQ multiplex PCR, yet TCRdb's version contains in-frame clones alone and is incomplete. The sample carries around 100,000 clones, 95% recorded once. V lost 1 base and J lost 3, with 20 bases in between. Per the germline V gene, CDR1 is MGHRA and CDR2 is YSYEKL. CDR3 size: 18 residues. This TCR derives from a human donor in good health. Sequenced input: T cells isolated from PBMCs. The chain combines TRBV4-1 with TRBJ2-3; perhaps TRBD1 as D (5 bases). CDR3 in amino acids: CASSQVYRPASVTDTQYF. CDR3 bases: TGCGCCAGCAGCCAAGTATACAGGCCTGCGTCTGTAACAGATACGCAGTATTTT.